The source of this TCR beta chain is a study of blood T cell repertoires in COVID-19. Study-wide background: Material from acute and convalescent COVID-19 was sourced from the United States, Italy and Spain. PBMCs, B-cell-depleted T cells, or T cells were the source of the cDNA or gDNA that made up the material.

Per the study methods: Reference gene primer amplification gave nucleated cell count estimates. Method: immunoSEQ multiplex PCR; TCRdb's copy keeps in-frame clones and lacks some. The V and J calls and clone size are taken from that table; D and trimming were inferred from the DNA. The repertoire holds over 45,000 clones, with approximately 84% as singletons. The CDR3 sequence is 15 residues long. Germline V CDR1 and CDR2: LGHDT, YNNKEL (reference sequence). The V end lost 4 bases, the J end lost 2 bases, and 11 bases lay between the germline ends. This receptor was identified in a man aged 80 or over in a cohort sampled during active COVID-19. V gene TRBV3-1 (or the pseudogene TRBV3-2) combines with J gene TRBJ2-2; TRBD2 is a possible D gene (7 bases). What was sequenced was peripheral blood. CDR3 coding DNA: TGTGCCAGCAGCCTAAGGGGGGGTAACACCGGGGAGCTGTTTTTT. Its translation: CASSLRGGNTGELFF.